This TCR beta chain was captured by sequencing in a study of OX40 agonist ivuxolimab in advanced cancers. Study observations and caveats: Patients who responded partially at 0.1-3.0 mg/kg showed clonal expansion ranking among the lowest.

Using immunoSEQ multiplex PCR, the repertoire was profiled, and TCRdb retains in-frame clones only, with some absent. The data contain approximately 59,000 clones, 85% of them singletons. There are 15 residues in the CDR3. The V and J ends lost 5 bases and 6 bases respectively, with 16 bases between them. Germline V gene data show CDR1 as SGHAT and CDR2 as FQDESV (reference sequence). Details on this clone: Its target is not known.

V and J are TRBV11-1 and TRBJ2-2; TRBD1 is a possible D gene (7 bases). Sequenced here: CD4+ or CD8+ T cells sorted from blood, sampled in a trial of the OX40 agonist ivuxolimab. The TCR sequence derives from an adult with an advanced solid tumor such as melanoma, head and neck, liver or kidney cancer. CDR3 protein: CASSPDRRGAGELFF. CDR3 coding DNA: TGTGCCAGCAGCCCCGACCGCAGGGGGGCCGGGGAGCTGTTTTTT.